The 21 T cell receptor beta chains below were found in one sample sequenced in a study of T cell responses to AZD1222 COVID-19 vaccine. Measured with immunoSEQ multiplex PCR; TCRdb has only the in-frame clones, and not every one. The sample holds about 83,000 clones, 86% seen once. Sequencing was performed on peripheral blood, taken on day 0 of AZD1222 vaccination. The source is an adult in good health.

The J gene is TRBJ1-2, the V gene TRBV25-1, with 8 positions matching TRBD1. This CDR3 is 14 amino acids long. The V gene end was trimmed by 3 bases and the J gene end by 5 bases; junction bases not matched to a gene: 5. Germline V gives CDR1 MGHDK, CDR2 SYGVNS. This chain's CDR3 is CASSDQDRAYGYTF. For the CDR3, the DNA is TGTGCCAGCAGTGACCAGGACAGGGCTTATGGCTACACCTTC.

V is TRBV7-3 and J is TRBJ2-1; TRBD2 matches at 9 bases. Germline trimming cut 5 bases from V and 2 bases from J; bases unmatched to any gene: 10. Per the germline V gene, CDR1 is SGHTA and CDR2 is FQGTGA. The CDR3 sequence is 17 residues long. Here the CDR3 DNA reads TGTGCCAGCAGCCCCCTAGGCGGGAGGGCCACCTACAATGAGCAGTTCTTC. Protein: CASSPLGGRATYNEQFF.

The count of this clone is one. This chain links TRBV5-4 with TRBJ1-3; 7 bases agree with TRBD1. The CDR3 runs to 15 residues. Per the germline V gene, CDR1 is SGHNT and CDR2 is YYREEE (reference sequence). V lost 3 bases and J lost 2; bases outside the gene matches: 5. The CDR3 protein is CASSYAGGPGNTIYF. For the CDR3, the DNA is TGTGCCAGCAGCTACGCAGGGGGTCCTGGAAACACCATATATTTT.

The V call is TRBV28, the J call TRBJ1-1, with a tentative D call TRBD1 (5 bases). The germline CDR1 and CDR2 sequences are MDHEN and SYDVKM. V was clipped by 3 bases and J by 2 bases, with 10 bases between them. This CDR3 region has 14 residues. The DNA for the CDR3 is TGTGCCAGCAGTTTGAAGGGGCCAAACACTGAAGCTTTCTTT. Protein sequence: CASSLKGPNTEAFF.

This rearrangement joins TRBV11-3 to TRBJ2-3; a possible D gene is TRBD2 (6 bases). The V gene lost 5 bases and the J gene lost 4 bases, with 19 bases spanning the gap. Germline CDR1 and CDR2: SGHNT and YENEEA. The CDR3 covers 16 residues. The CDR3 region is CASSPAYSGKPDTQYF. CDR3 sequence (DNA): TGTGCCAGCAGCCCCGCCTATAGCGGAAAACCAGATACGCAGTATTTT.

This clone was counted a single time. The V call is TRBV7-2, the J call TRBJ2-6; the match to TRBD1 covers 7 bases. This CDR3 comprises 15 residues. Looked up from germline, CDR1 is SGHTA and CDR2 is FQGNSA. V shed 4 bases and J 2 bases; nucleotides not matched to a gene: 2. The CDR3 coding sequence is TGTGCCAGCAGCTCGACAGGGCCTGGGGCCAACGTCCTGACTTTC. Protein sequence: CASSSTGPGANVLTF.

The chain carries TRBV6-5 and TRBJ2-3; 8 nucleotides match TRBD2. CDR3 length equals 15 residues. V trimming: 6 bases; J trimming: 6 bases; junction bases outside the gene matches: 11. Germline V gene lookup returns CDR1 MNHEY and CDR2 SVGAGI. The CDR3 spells CASRSKAGASDTQYF. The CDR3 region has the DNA TGTGCCAGCAGGTCAAAAGCGGGAGCCTCGGATACGCAGTATTTT.

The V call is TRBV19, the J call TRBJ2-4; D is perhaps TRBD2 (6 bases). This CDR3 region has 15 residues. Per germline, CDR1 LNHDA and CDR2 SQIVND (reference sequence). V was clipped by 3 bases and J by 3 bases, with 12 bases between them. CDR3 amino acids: CASSIGRGYKNIQYF. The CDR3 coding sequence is TGTGCCAGTAGTATTGGGCGGGGCTACAAAAACATTCAGTACTTC.

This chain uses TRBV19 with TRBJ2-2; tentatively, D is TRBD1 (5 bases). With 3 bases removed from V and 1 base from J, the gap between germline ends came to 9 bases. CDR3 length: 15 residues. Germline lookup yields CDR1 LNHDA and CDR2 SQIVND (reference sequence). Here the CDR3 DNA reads TGTGCCAGTAGTATGGTGACAGAGAACACCGGGGAGCTGTTTTTT. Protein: CASSMVTENTGELFF.

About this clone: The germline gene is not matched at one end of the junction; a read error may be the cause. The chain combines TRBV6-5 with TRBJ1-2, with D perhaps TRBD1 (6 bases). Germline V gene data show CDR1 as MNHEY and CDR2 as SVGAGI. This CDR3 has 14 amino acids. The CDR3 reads CASSYSGARGGYTF. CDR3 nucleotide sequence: TGTGCCAGCAGCTACTCGGGGGCGCGGGGCGGCTACACCTTC.

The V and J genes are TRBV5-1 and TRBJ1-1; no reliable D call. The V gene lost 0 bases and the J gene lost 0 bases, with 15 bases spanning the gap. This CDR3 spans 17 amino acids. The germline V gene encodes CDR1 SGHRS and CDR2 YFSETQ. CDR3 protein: CASSLDPPELMNTEAFF. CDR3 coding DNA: TGCGCCAGCAGCTTGGACCCTCCTGAGTTGATGAACACTGAAGCTTTCTTT.

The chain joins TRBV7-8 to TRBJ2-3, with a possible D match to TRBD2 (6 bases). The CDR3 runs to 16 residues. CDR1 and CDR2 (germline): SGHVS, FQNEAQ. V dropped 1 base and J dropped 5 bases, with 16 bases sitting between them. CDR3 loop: CASSLGALGRIDTQYF. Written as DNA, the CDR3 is TGTGCCAGCAGCTTAGGGGCCCTAGGGAGGATAGATACGCAGTATTTT.

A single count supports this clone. The CDR3 spells CASSIAPWEGEQYF. DNA of the CDR3: TGTGCCAGTAGTATAGCGCCCTGGGAGGGCGAGCAGTACTTC. The chain couples TRBV19 to TRBJ2-7; 7 bases match TRBD2. The CDR3 totals 14 residues. Germline loops: CDR1 LNHDA, CDR2 SQIVND (reference sequence). The J segment lost 6 bases and the V segment lost 1 base, leaving 6 bases of the junction unmatched. Drawing the rest from reference TRBV19 and TRBJ2-7, the complete variable domain is DGGITQSPKYLFRKEGQNVTLSCEQNLNHDAMYWYRQDPGQGLRLIYYSQIVNDFQKGDIAEGYSVSREKKESFPLTVTSAQKNPTAFYLCASSIAPWEGEQYFGPGTRLTVT.

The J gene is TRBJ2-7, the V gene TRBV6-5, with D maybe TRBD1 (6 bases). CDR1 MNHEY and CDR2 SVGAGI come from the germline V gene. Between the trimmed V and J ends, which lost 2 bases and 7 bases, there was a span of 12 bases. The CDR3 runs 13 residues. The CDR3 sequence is CASSYDRFREQYF. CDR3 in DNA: TGTGCCAGCAGTTACGACAGGTTTAGGGAGCAGTACTTC.

The CDR3 sequence is CASSQDTGLDSYEQYF. DNA of the CDR3: TGCGCCAGCAGCCAAGATACTGGACTTGACTCCTACGAGCAGTACTTC. This chain uses TRBV4-3 with TRBJ2-7; TRBD2 might be the D (5 bases). CDR1 and CDR2 from the germline V gene are LGHNA and YSLEER. The CDR3 is 16 residues long. The V gene lost 0 bases and the J gene lost 0 bases, with 12 bases spanning the gap.

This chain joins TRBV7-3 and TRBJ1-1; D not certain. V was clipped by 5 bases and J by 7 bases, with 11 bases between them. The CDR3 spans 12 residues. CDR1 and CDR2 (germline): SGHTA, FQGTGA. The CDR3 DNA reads TGTGCCAGCAGCCTCGGAAAGGGTGAAGCTTTCTTT. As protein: CASSLGKGEAFF.

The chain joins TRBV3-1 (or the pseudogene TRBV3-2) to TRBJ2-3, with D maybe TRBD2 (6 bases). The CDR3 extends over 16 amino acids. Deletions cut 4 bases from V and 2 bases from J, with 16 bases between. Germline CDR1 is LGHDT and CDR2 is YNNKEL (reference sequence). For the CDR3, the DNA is TGTGCCAGCAGCCCGCCCTGGGGGGTCCCCACAGATACGCAGTATTTT. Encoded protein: CASSPPWGVPTDTQYF.

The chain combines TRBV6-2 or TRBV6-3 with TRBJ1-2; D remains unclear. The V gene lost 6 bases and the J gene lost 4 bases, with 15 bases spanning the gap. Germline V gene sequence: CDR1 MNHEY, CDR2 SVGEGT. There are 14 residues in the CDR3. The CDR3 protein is CASSNPGLPYGYTF. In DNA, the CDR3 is TGTGCCAGCAGCAACCCCGGACTGCCCTATGGCTACACCTTC.

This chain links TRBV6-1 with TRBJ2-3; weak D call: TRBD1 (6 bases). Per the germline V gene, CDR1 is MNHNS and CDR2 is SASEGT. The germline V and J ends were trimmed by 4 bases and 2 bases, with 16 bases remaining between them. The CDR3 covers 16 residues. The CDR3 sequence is CASSVLGAGITDTQYF. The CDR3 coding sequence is TGTGCCAGCAGTGTGCTGGGGGCGGGTATCACAGATACGCAGTATTTT.

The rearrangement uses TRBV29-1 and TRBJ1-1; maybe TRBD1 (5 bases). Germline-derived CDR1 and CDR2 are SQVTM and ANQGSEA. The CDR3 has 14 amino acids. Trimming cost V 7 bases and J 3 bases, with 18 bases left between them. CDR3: CSELQPLGHTEAFF. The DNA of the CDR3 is TGCAGCGAGCTTCAGCCATTGGGGCACACTGAAGCTTTCTTT.

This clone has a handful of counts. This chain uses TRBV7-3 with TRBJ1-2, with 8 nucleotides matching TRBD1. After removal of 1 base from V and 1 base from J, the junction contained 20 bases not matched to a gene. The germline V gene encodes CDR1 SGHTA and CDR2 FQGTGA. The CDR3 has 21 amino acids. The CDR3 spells CASSLKGGRGREASLNYGYTF. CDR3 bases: TGTGCCAGCAGCTTAAAAGGCGGCAGGGGGCGGGAAGCTTCACTTAACTATGGCTACACCTTC.